This paragraph covers one T cell receptor (beta chain) sequence. Antigen specificity is unknown. TCRdb used MiXCR to reprocess the 5' RACE reads, holding one entry per CDR3 protein. The sample lists around 300,000 distinct CDR3 sequences, around 10% occurring once. This entry belongs to a study of CD8 T cells in ankylosing spondylitis. Overall study results and limits: The study looked at matched synovial fluid samples from ankylosing spondylitis patients. Disease-linked clones were reported to be significantly enriched there.

V was pared by 2 bases and J by 2 bases, with 11 bases between. The germline V gene has CDR1 MDHEN and CDR2 SYDVKM. The CDR3 spans 15 residues. The J gene is TRBJ2-3, the V gene TRBV28; the D gene could be TRBD1 or TRBD2 (6 bases each). The clonotype was recovered from a female donor with ankylosing spondylitis or in good health (not recorded which). The sample comprised blood, either unsorted or a sorted T cell fraction (not recorded which). This CDR3 reads CASSLGGRLTDTQYF. Here the CDR3 DNA reads TGTGCCAGCAGTTTAGGGGGGCGACTCACAGATACGCAGTATTTT.